These T cell receptor beta chains were read from a single sample in a study of cytomegalovirus exposure and HLA in healthy donors. The method was immunoSEQ multiplex PCR; TCRdb's version includes in-frame clones alone and lacks a portion of them. The sample holds about 190,000 clones, under 85% seen once. What was sequenced was PBMCs. The receptor source for this set is a woman aged 18-35 years in good health and CMV-seronegative. The CDR3 runs from the conserved cysteine through the conserved F or W. Each record gives: CDR3 DNA, CDR3 protein, V gene, J gene, D gene, clone size. D genes are given only for firm matches. Clone size, where shown, is once, few, many, or a class for clones that have expanded.

cdr3_nt: TGTGCCATCACCCGACAGGGGGACACTGAAGCTTTCTTT
cdr3_aa: CAITRQGDTEAFF
v_call: TRBV10-3
j_call: TRBJ1-1
d_call: TRBD1
clone_size: .

cdr3_nt: TGTGCCAGCAGTGATGAGAGAGGTGGAGATTACGAGCAGTACTTC
cdr3_aa: CASSDERGGDYEQYF
v_call: TRBV6-1
j_call: TRBJ2-7
d_call: .
clone_size: .

cdr3_nt: TGCGCCAGCAGCACTCGACAGATTACAGATACGCAGTACTTT
cdr3_aa: CASSTRQITDTQYF
v_call: TRBV5-1
j_call: TRBJ2-3
d_call: .
clone_size: .

cdr3_nt: TGCGCCAGCAGCCAAGTTTGGCAGGGGCGTTCACCCCTCCACTTT
cdr3_aa: CASSQVWQGRSPLHF
v_call: TRBV4-3
j_call: TRBJ1-6
d_call: .
clone_size: once

cdr3_nt: TGTGCCAGCAGCTTGATGGGGGCGGACTATGGCTACACCTTC
cdr3_aa: CASSLMGADYGYTF
v_call: TRBV5-4
j_call: TRBJ1-2
d_call: .
clone_size: .

cdr3_nt: TGTGCCAGCAGCCATCCAGGGGGCTCGACAGATACGCAGTATTTT
cdr3_aa: CASSHPGGSTDTQYF
v_call: TRBV7-6
j_call: TRBJ2-3
d_call: TRBD1
clone_size: .

cdr3_nt: TGTGCCAGCAGTTTAACCGGTAGCTCCTATAATTCACCCCTCCACTTT
cdr3_aa: CASSLTGSSYNSPLHF
v_call: TRBV28
j_call: TRBJ1-6
d_call: .
clone_size: .

cdr3_nt: TGTGCCAGCAGCTCCGTTGTGGGAGCGGGAGCCAACAATGAGCAGTTCTTC
cdr3_aa: CASSSVVGAGANNEQFF
v_call: TRBV5-4
j_call: TRBJ2-1
d_call: TRBD2
clone_size: .

cdr3_nt: TGCGCCAGCAGGGGACAGTTAAACACCATATATTTT
cdr3_aa: CASRGQLNTIYF
v_call: TRBV5-1
j_call: TRBJ1-3
d_call: TRBD1
clone_size: .

cdr3_nt: TGCAGCGTTGTAAGCGGGAGTTTCCCAGATACGCAGTATTTT
cdr3_aa: CSVVSGSFPDTQYF
v_call: TRBV29-1
j_call: TRBJ2-3
d_call: TRBD2
clone_size: .

cdr3_nt: TGTGCCAGCAGTTCACCGGGACTAGCCAACTACGAGCAGTACTTC
cdr3_aa: CASSSPGLANYEQYF
v_call: TRBV28
j_call: TRBJ2-7
d_call: TRBD2
clone_size: few

cdr3_nt: TGTGCCAGCAGCTTATATTCCGCAGGGGGCACTGAAGCTTTCTTT
cdr3_aa: CASSLYSAGGTEAFF
v_call: TRBV7-3
j_call: TRBJ1-1
d_call: TRBD1
clone_size: .

cdr3_nt: TGTGCCAGCAGCTCTGCCCGGGGCGCGGGAGGGGAAGATACGCAGTATTTT
cdr3_aa: CASSSARGAGGEDTQYF
v_call: TRBV5-4
j_call: TRBJ2-3
d_call: TRBD2
clone_size: .

cdr3_nt: TGCGCCAGCAGCCAGGGGGACAGGGGGCGCGAGCAGTACTTC
cdr3_aa: CASSQGDRGREQYF
v_call: TRBV4-3
j_call: TRBJ2-7
d_call: TRBD1
clone_size: once

cdr3_nt: TGCGCCAGCAGCTTGGGGACAGGAGAGACAGATACGCAGTATTTT
cdr3_aa: CASSLGTGETDTQYF
v_call: TRBV5-1
j_call: TRBJ2-3
d_call: TRBD1
clone_size: .

cdr3_nt: TGTGCCAGCAGCGCCTTAGCGGGGGGGCCCTACAATGAGCAGTTCTTC
cdr3_aa: CASSALAGGPYNEQFF
v_call: TRBV7-8
j_call: TRBJ2-1
d_call: TRBD2
clone_size: few

cdr3_nt: TGTGCCAGCCGAGGACTAGCGGGAGACAAACACGCTAGCACAGATACGCAGTATTTT
cdr3_aa: CASRGLAGDKHASTDTQYF
v_call: TRBV28
j_call: TRBJ2-3
d_call: TRBD2
clone_size: .

cdr3_nt: TGCAGCGTTCTCGGGACTAGCGGGATTCCTGGGGAGCAGTACTTC
cdr3_aa: CSVLGTSGIPGEQYF
v_call: TRBV29-1
j_call: TRBJ2-7
d_call: TRBD2
clone_size: .

cdr3_nt: TGTGCCAGCAGCTCCCCTAGCAGCTACCAAGAGACCCAGTACTTC
cdr3_aa: CASSSPSSYQETQYF
v_call: TRBV11-2
j_call: TRBJ2-5
d_call: .
clone_size: .

cdr3_nt: TGTGCCAGCAGCTTGGACACCAACTATGGCTACACCTTC
cdr3_aa: CASSLDTNYGYTF
v_call: TRBV5-4
j_call: TRBJ1-2
d_call: .
clone_size: .

cdr3_nt: TGTGCCAGTAGTATAGATTTGACTAGCGGGGCTACGACCTACGAGCAGTACTTC
cdr3_aa: CASSIDLTSGATTYEQYF
v_call: TRBV19
j_call: TRBJ2-7
d_call: TRBD2
clone_size: .

cdr3_nt: TGTGCCAGCAGCCCTACCGGTCTTTACCAAGAGACCCAGTACTTC
cdr3_aa: CASSPTGLYQETQYF
v_call: TRBV27
j_call: TRBJ2-5
d_call: .
clone_size: .

cdr3_nt: TGTGCCAGCAGCTTCAGTGGCCATGAGGAAGCCTACGAGCAGTACTTC
cdr3_aa: CASSFSGHEEAYEQYF
v_call: TRBV7-6
j_call: TRBJ2-7
d_call: .
clone_size: .

cdr3_nt: TGTGCCAGCAGTTTTCCAGGGGGCAACTATGGCTACACCTTC
cdr3_aa: CASSFPGGNYGYTF
v_call: TRBV28
j_call: TRBJ1-2
d_call: TRBD1
clone_size: .

cdr3_nt: TGTGCCACCAGCAGAGATAGAGACGCAGGCACCTATGGCTACACCTTC
cdr3_aa: CATSRDRDAGTYGYTF
v_call: TRBV15
j_call: TRBJ1-2
d_call: .
clone_size: .

cdr3_nt: TGTGCCAGTACCTGGGTATCGGGACAGGGGGCCTATGGCTACACCTTC
cdr3_aa: CASTWVSGQGAYGYTF
v_call: TRBV19
j_call: TRBJ1-2
d_call: TRBD1
clone_size: few

cdr3_nt: TGTGCCAGCAGCGTTGGAGGGGTATCTTCCTACGAGCAGTACTTC
cdr3_aa: CASSVGGVSSYEQYF
v_call: TRBV9
j_call: TRBJ2-7
d_call: .
clone_size: few

cdr3_nt: TGTGCCAGCAGCTTAGCGGCTAGCGGAGAGAGGCCGCAGTATTTT
cdr3_aa: CASSLAASGERPQYF
v_call: TRBV7-9
j_call: TRBJ2-3
d_call: TRBD2
clone_size: .

cdr3_nt: TGTGCCAGCAGCTCGTTAGCGGGGCGAACCCCCTACGAGCAGTACTTC
cdr3_aa: CASSSLAGRTPYEQYF
v_call: TRBV11-2
j_call: TRBJ2-7
d_call: TRBD2
clone_size: .

cdr3_nt: TGTGCCAGCAGTCGCTACGAGCAGTACTTC
cdr3_aa: CASSRYEQYF
v_call: TRBV28
j_call: TRBJ2-7
d_call: .
clone_size: .

cdr3_nt: TGTGCCAGCAGCCGGCCGCTAGCGGGGGCCAATGAGCAGTTCTTC
cdr3_aa: CASSRPLAGANEQFF
v_call: TRBV28
j_call: TRBJ2-1
d_call: TRBD2
clone_size: .

cdr3_nt: TGTGCCAGCAGTGAAGGACTAGCGGGGGAACAAGAGACCCAGTACTTC
cdr3_aa: CASSEGLAGEQETQYF
v_call: TRBV2
j_call: TRBJ2-5
d_call: TRBD2
clone_size: .

cdr3_nt: TGTGCCAGCAGTGCCGGTATGGAGACAGGGTACAATGAGCAGTTCTTC
cdr3_aa: CASSAGMETGYNEQFF
v_call: TRBV6-1
j_call: TRBJ2-1
d_call: TRBD1
clone_size: few

cdr3_nt: TGTGCCAGTAGTTCACGACAGGGGGGGCACACTGAAGCTTTCTTT
cdr3_aa: CASSSRQGGHTEAFF
v_call: TRBV19
j_call: TRBJ1-1
d_call: TRBD1
clone_size: .

cdr3_nt: TGCGCCAGCAGCTGGACAGGGGGAGAGACCCAGTACTTC
cdr3_aa: CASSWTGGETQYF
v_call: TRBV5-1
j_call: TRBJ2-5
d_call: TRBD1
clone_size: once

cdr3_nt: TGTGCCAGCAGCTTAGAGAGGACAGGGTACAATCAGCCCCAGCATTTT
cdr3_aa: CASSLERTGYNQPQHF
v_call: TRBV7-8
j_call: TRBJ1-5
d_call: TRBD1
clone_size: .

cdr3_nt: TGTGCCAGCAGTTACAGACTAGCGGGAGGAGGCTACGAGCAGTACTTC
cdr3_aa: CASSYRLAGGGYEQYF
v_call: TRBV6-6
j_call: TRBJ2-7
d_call: TRBD2
clone_size: .

cdr3_nt: TGTGCCATCAGTGAGAGGGGGGCGGGAGGGCACAATGAGCAGTTCTTC
cdr3_aa: CAISERGAGGHNEQFF
v_call: TRBV10-3
j_call: TRBJ2-1
d_call: TRBD2
clone_size: .

cdr3_nt: TGTGCCAGGTCCACCAGGGCGAACACTGAAGCTTTCTTT
cdr3_aa: CARSTRANTEAFF
v_call: TRBV2
j_call: TRBJ1-1
d_call: .
clone_size: .

cdr3_nt: TGTGCCAGCTCACCATCTGGCGGTGATCAGCCCCAGCATTTT
cdr3_aa: CASSPSGGDQPQHF
v_call: TRBV18
j_call: TRBJ1-5
d_call: .
clone_size: .

cdr3_nt: TGTGCCAGCAGTGAAGTGGAGGGCATGGGTCAGCCCCAGCATTTT
cdr3_aa: CASSEVEGMGQPQHF
v_call: TRBV6-1
j_call: TRBJ1-5
d_call: .
clone_size: few

cdr3_nt: TGTGCCAGCAGTGTGACCCCCGAGAACAGAAACACTGAAGCTTTCTTT
cdr3_aa: CASSVTPENRNTEAFF
v_call: TRBV2
j_call: TRBJ1-1
d_call: .
clone_size: .

cdr3_nt: TGTGCCAGCAGCCCAACCGGGGCTAGCGGAGGGTACAATGAGCAGTTCTTC
cdr3_aa: CASSPTGASGGYNEQFF
v_call: TRBV9
j_call: TRBJ2-1
d_call: TRBD2
clone_size: .